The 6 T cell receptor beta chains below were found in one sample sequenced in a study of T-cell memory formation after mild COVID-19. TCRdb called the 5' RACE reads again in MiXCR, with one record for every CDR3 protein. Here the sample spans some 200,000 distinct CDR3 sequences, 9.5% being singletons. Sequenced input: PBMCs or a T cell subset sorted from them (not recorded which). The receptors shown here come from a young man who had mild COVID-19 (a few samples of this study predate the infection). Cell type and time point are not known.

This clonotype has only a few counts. CDR3 loop: CASSRTSGGEQYV. DNA of the CDR3: TGTGCCAGCAGTCGCACTAGCGGGGGCGAGCAGTACGTC. The chain uses TRBV12-3 or TRBV12-4 and TRBJ2-7, with 11 nucleotides matching TRBD2. The CDR3 covers 13 residues. V dropped 5 bases and J dropped 6; count of bases not matched to a gene: 3.

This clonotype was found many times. The CDR3 DNA reads TGTGCCAGCAGTTCACCTATAGCGGGGACGCAGTATTTT. It encodes CASSSPIAGTQYF. This chain connects TRBV12-3 or TRBV12-4 to TRBJ2-3; TRBD2 agrees at 8 bases. The CDR3 is made up of 13 amino acids. After removal of 4 bases from V and 9 bases from J, the junction contained 6 bases not matched to a gene.

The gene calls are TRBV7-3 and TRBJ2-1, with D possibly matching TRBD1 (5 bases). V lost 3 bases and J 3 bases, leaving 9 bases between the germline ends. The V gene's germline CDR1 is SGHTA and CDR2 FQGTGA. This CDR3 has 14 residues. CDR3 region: CASSFRGDYNEQFF. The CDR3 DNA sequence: TGTGCCAGCAGCTTTAGGGGCGACTACAATGAGCAGTTCTTC.

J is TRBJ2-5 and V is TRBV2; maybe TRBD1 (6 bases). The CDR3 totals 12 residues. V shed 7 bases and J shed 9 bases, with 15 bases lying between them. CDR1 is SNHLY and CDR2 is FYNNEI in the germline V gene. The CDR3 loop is CASNGAPGAQYF. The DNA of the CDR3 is TGTGCCAGCAATGGGGCGCCAGGGGCCCAGTACTTC.

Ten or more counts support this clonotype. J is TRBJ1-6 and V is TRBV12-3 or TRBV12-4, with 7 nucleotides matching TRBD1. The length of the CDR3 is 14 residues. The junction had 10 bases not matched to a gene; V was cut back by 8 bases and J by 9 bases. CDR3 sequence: CASSSTGAGSPLHF. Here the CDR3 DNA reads TGTGCCAGCTCCTCCACAGGGGCTGGTTCACCCCTCCACTTT.

CDR3 nucleotide sequence: TGCAGTGCTAGAGAGTCGGGGGGGTCAAATGAGCAGTTCTTC. Amino acid sequence: CSARESGGSNEQFF. V gene TRBV20-1 combines with J gene TRBJ2-1, with TRBD2 matching over 8 bases. In germline, CDR1 is DFQATT, CDR2 SNEGSKA (reference sequence). V lost 0 bases, J lost 7 bases, and 5 bases stayed unmatched. The CDR3 sequence is 14 residues long.